The following is a T cell receptor beta chain sequence with its context. How the authors handled the data: By means of reference gene primer amplification, nucleated cell counts were estimated. Assay used: immunoSEQ multiplex PCR; TCRdb lists only in-frame clones, some missing. V, J and clone size derive from that table, while D and trimming were established from the DNA sequence. The table shows 150,000 to 200,000 clones, with over 80% occurring only once. This CDR3 spans 13 amino acids. The ends were cut back, 2 bases at V and 2 bases at J, with 6 bases in the middle. The germline V gene has CDR1 SGHAT and CDR2 FQNNGV. The sample is drawn from a study of blood T cell repertoires in COVID-19. In the study overall: PBMCs, B-cell-depleted T cells, or T cells provided the cDNA or gDNA that made up the material.

Sequenced material: peripheral blood. The receptor's source is a woman aged 25 to 39 with acute or convalescent COVID-19. The chain joins TRBV11-2 to TRBJ1-2, with D perhaps TRBD1 (5 bases). The CDR3 here is CASSLQGNYGYTF. CDR3 DNA: TGTGCCAGCAGCTTACAGGGAAACTATGGCTACACCTTC.